The 27 T cell receptor beta chains below come from one sample, sequenced in a study of memory CD4+ T cells and cytomegalovirus serostatus (dated 2019 in TCRdb). A FACSAria II was used to sort memory CD4+ T cells, defined as single viable CD3+CD4+CD8-CD45RO+ cells. Libraries were constructed by the immunoSEQ multiplex PCR assay. TCRdb mirrors the immuneACCESS table, restricted to in-frame sequences. Some clones are absent from its copies; in checked studies, under half trace to an unresolved V gene, and the reason for the others is unknown. For this sample there are 45,000 to 50,000 clones; 78% appear just once. The top ten hold 0.75% to 0.9% of the sample. The sequenced sample consisted of memory CD4+ T cells from blood. The receptors derive from an adult in good health and CMV-seronegative.

The chain joins TRBV4-2 to TRBJ2-1; 14 bases are a match to TRBD2. The CDR3 covers 16 residues. V dropped 1 base and J dropped 8; count of bases not matched to a gene: 4. CDR1 is LGHNA, CDR2 YNFKEQ, per germline. The CDR3 here is CASSQGLAGGLYEQFF. In DNA form, the CDR3 reads TGTGCCAGCAGCCAAGGACTAGCGGGGGGGCTTTATGAGCAGTTCTTC.

This rearrangement joins TRBV5-4 to TRBJ2-6, with TRBD2 as a possible D gene (5 bases). The CDR3 is 17 amino acids. Germline V CDR1 and CDR2: SGHNT, YYREEE (reference sequence). Trimming removed 0 bases at V and 2 bases at J, with 12 bases between. The CDR3 region is CASSLGGSGTGANVLTF. The CDR3 nucleotides read TGTGCCAGCAGCTTGGGGGGTTCGGGAACTGGGGCCAACGTCCTGACTTTC.

The rearrangement links TRBV2 to TRBJ2-7; D uncertain. Germline CDR1 is SNHLY and CDR2 is FYNNEI. This CDR3 has 12 amino acids. Trimming took off 4 bases at V and 9 bases at J, with 13 bases between the two ends. The CDR3 bases are TGTGCCAGCAGTGCCCCTCCAGTAAGGCAGTACTTC. Its protein product is CASSAPPVRQYF. Based on the CDR3 plus reference TRBV2 and TRBJ2-7, the full variable domain is EPEVTQTPSHQVTQMGQEVILRCVPISNHLYFYWYRQILGQKVEFLVSFYNNEISEKSEIFDDQFSVERPDGSNFTLKIRSTKLEDSAMYFCASSAPPVRQYFGPGTRLTVT.

This sequence joins TRBV6-5 and TRBJ2-7; TRBD1 is a possible D gene (6 bases). Per germline, CDR1 MNHEY and CDR2 SVGAGI. The CDR3 has 13 residues. Trimming took 4 bases from V and 3 from J, leaving 10 bases between them. CDR3 bases: TGTGCCAGCAGTTTTACAGGGTACTACGAGCAGTACTTC. Its protein is CASSFTGYYEQYF.

The chain uses TRBV27 and TRBJ2-7; D call uncertain. V was pared by 2 bases and J by 0 bases, with 11 bases between. Germline V gene sequence: CDR1 MNHEY, CDR2 SMNVEV (reference sequence). This CDR3 has 15 residues. As DNA, the CDR3 is TGTGCCAGCAGTTTACACGGACGGAGCTCCTACGAGCAGTACTTC. Protein product: CASSLHGRSSYEQYF.

CDR3 residues: CASSLGATPGNTIYF. CDR3 nucleotides: TGTGCCAGCAGCTTAGGGGCAACTCCTGGAAACACCATATATTTT. This chain uses TRBV7-6 with TRBJ1-3; no clear D. The germline V gene encodes CDR1 SGHVS and CDR2 FNYEAQ. The CDR3 runs 15 residues. Trimming took 1 base from V and 2 from J, leaving 9 bases between them.

The rearrangement joins TRBV5-6 to TRBJ1-3; D gene uncertain. This CDR3 contains 15 residues. V lost 0 bases, J lost 0 bases, and 7 bases lay in between. Germline CDR1 SGHDT, CDR2 YYEEEE. CDR3 DNA: TGTGCCAGCAGCTTGGGACTGAGCTCTGGAAACACCATATATTTT. Translation gives CASSLGLSSGNTIYF. Together with reference TRBV5-6 and TRBJ1-3, the CDR3 gives the full variable domain: DAGVTQSPTHLIKTRGQQVTLRCSPKSGHDTVSWYQQALGQGPQFIFQYYEEEERQRGNFPDRFSGHQFPNYSSELNVNALLLGDSALYLCASSLGLSSGNTIYFGEGSWLTVV.

This chain joins TRBV25-1 and TRBJ2-1, with 8 nucleotides matching TRBD2. The trim removed 4 bases at V and 1 base at J, leaving 3 bases unmatched. This CDR3 is built from 15 residues. Germline V gene data show CDR1 as MGHDK and CDR2 as SYGVNS. CDR3 in DNA: TGTGCCAGCAGTGGGCGGGAGGTGTCCTACAATGAGCAGTTCTTC. Amino acid sequence: CASSGREVSYNEQFF.

This chain links TRBV28 with TRBJ1-5, with D possibly TRBD1 on 6 matching bases. The CDR3 loop spans 15 amino acids. V gave up 2 bases and J gave up 6 bases, with 14 bases separating them. Looked up from germline, CDR1 is MDHEN and CDR2 is SYDVKM. CDR3 amino acids: CASSLGGARSQPQHF. In DNA, the CDR3 is TGTGCCAGCAGTTTAGGGGGGGCGCGAAGTCAGCCCCAGCATTTT.

With respect to this clone: Since a much larger clone is just one base distant, this may be a read error. CDR3 amino acids: CASSQDRTLSSGELFF. The CDR3 DNA is TGTGCCAGCAGCCAAGATCGGACATTATCCTCCGGGGAGCTGTTTTTT. The chain links TRBV4-2 to TRBJ2-2; D may be TRBD1 (5 bases). Germline CDR1 and CDR2: LGHNA and YNFKEQ. This CDR3 spans 16 amino acids. V gave up 0 bases and J gave up 6 bases, with 14 bases separating them.

The chain combines TRBV28 with TRBJ2-2; maybe TRBD2 (5 bases). The CDR3 contains 16 residues. Germline loops: CDR1 MDHEN, CDR2 SYDVKM. Trimming cost V 3 bases and J 3 bases, with 14 bases left between them. The CDR3 is CASSFGLQPDTGELFF. The CDR3 DNA sequence: TGTGCCAGCAGTTTTGGACTCCAGCCAGACACCGGGGAGCTGTTTTTT.

The chain joins TRBV5-1 to TRBJ1-1, with a weak D call TRBD1 (5 bases). This CDR3 comprises 15 residues. With 0 bases removed from V and 1 base from J, the gap between germline ends came to 10 bases. The germline V gene encodes CDR1 SGHRS and CDR2 YFSETQ. The DNA for the CDR3 is TGCGCCAGCAGCTTGGTTGACAGCAGGAACACTGAAGCTTTCTTT. This translates into CASSLVDSRNTEAFF.

This clone appeared a single time. The CDR3 DNA reads TGTGCCAGCAGCTTAAATTTGGGACAGGGTCGGAACGAGCAGTACTTC. It yields the protein CASSLNLGQGRNEQYF. This chain uses TRBV11-3 with TRBJ2-7, with TRBD1 identical over 9 bases. The CDR3 totals 16 residues. Germline V CDR1 and CDR2: SGHNT, YENEEA. With 2 bases clipped from V and 5 bases from J, the junction kept 10 bases outside the gene matches.

The chain has TRBV19 and TRBJ1-1; D perhaps matches TRBD1 (6 bases). Trimming removed 0 bases at V and 4 bases at J, with 12 bases between. Germline V gene sequence: CDR1 LNHDA, CDR2 SQIVND (reference sequence). There are 15 residues in the CDR3. CDR3 region: CASSIDVGQTTEAFF. CDR3 bases: TGTGCCAGTAGTATAGATGTAGGACAGACCACTGAAGCTTTCTTT. The full variable domain, completed using reference TRBV19 and TRBJ1-1, is DGGITQSPKYLFRKEGQNVTLSCEQNLNHDAMYWYRQDPGQGLRLIYYSQIVNDFQKGDIAEGYSVSREKKESFPLTVTSAQKNPTAFYLCASSIDVGQTTEAFFGQGTRLTVV.

The chain couples TRBV7-7 to TRBJ1-1; the D gene is possibly TRBD1 (5 bases). CDR1 SSHAT and CDR2 FNYEAQ come from the germline V gene (reference sequence). V was trimmed by 0 bases and J by 1 base, leaving 6 bases between them. CDR3 length: 14 residues. CDR3 sequence reads: CASSLARANTEAFF. The CDR3 DNA reads TGTGCCAGCAGCTTAGCCAGGGCGAACACTGAAGCTTTCTTT.

The chain uses TRBV20-1 and TRBJ1-1, with no clear D. The length of the CDR3 is 11 residues. Germline-derived CDR1 and CDR2 are DFQATT and SNEGSKA (reference sequence). The V end was cut by 6 bases, the J end by 6 bases, with 11 bases between. In DNA, the CDR3 is TGCAGTGCAGCCCGAAGCCCTGAAGCTTTCTTT. Encoded protein: CSAARSPEAFF.

The V and J genes are TRBV18 and TRBJ2-3; possible D gene TRBD2, 7 bases. V dropped 3 bases and J dropped 10 bases, with 20 bases sitting between them. The CDR3 totals 15 residues. Per germline, CDR1 KGHSH and CDR2 LQKENI. The CDR3 coding sequence is TGTGCCAGCTCACCGGGGCGGCTCAGGGAGGGGGCGCAGTATTTT. This sequence encodes CASSPGRLREGAQYF.

V and J are TRBV7-9 and TRBJ1-1, with D possibly matching TRBD1 (6 bases). Trimming removed 5 bases at V and 4 bases at J, with 20 bases between. Germline assignment: CDR1 SEHNR and CDR2 FQNEAQ (reference sequence). This CDR3 has 16 amino acids. CDR3 sequence: CASSPTPLTGLTEAFF. The CDR3 coding sequence is TGTGCCAGCAGCCCCACACCCCTTACAGGGCTCACTGAAGCTTTCTTT.

This clone showed up just a few times. This rearrangement joins TRBV27 to TRBJ2-2, with 9 bases aligning to TRBD1. Trimming at V came to 3 bases and at J to 0 bases, leaving 2 bases not matched to a gene. Germline-derived CDR1 and CDR2 are MNHEY and SMNVEV (reference sequence). The length of the CDR3 is 16 residues. This CDR3 reads CASSFGTGSNTGELFF. The CDR3 coding sequence is TGTGCCAGCAGTTTCGGGACAGGGTCGAACACCGGGGAGCTGTTTTTT.

This chain links TRBV4-1 with TRBJ2-5; 12 positions agree with TRBD1. This CDR3 spans 17 amino acids. Trimming cost V 4 bases and J 5 bases; bases outside gene matches: 11. CDR1 and CDR2 (germline): MGHRA, YSYEKL. The CDR3 DNA is TGCGCCAGCAGCCCGTACCGGGACAGGGGGCGCGGGGAGACCCAGTACTTC. It encodes CASSPYRDRGRGETQYF.

The genes are TRBV6-5 and TRBJ2-2, with D tentatively TRBD1 (6 bases). Germline lookup yields CDR1 MNHEY and CDR2 SVGAGI. V was cut by 6 bases and J by 2 bases, with 13 bases left in between. CDR3 length: 15 amino acids. The CDR3 sequence is CASSPGQINTGELFF. CDR3 DNA: TGTGCCAGCAGCCCAGGACAGATAAACACCGGGGAGCTGTTTTTT.

The chain uses TRBV29-1 and TRBJ2-5; no clear D gene. The germline V gene has CDR1 SQVTM and CDR2 ANQGSEA. V dropped 3 bases and J dropped 4 bases, with 6 bases sitting between them. The CDR3 contains 11 residues. Written as DNA, the CDR3 is TGCAGCGTTGACATAGGAGAGACCCAGTACTTC. This gives the protein CSVDIGETQYF.

The V gene is TRBV6-5, the J gene TRBJ1-6; D possibly corresponds to TRBD1 (5 bases). In germline, CDR1 is MNHEY, CDR2 SVGAGI. This CDR3 is built from 13 residues. V gave up 6 bases and J gave up 10 bases, with 13 bases separating them. The CDR3 bases are TGTGCCAGCAGCCGTGGGAGGGACTCACCCCTCCACTTT. Its protein product is CASSRGRDSPLHF.

Only one count was recorded for this clone. The chain uses TRBV19 and TRBJ2-1; D might be TRBD1 (5 bases). Per germline, CDR1 LNHDA and CDR2 SQIVND (reference sequence). The germline V and J ends were trimmed by 9 bases and 5 bases, with 23 bases remaining between them. The CDR3 loop spans 16 amino acids. The CDR3 here is CASGPPTANIDNEQFF. CDR3 coding DNA: TGTGCCAGCGGCCCACCGACAGCTAATATCGACAATGAGCAGTTCTTC. Full variable domain (rest looked up from reference TRBV19 and TRBJ2-1): DGGITQSPKYLFRKEGQNVTLSCEQNLNHDAMYWYRQDPGQGLRLIYYSQIVNDFQKGDIAEGYSVSREKKESFPLTVTSAQKNPTAFYLCASGPPTANIDNEQFFGPGTRLTVL.

V and J are TRBV11-2 and TRBJ1-1; 8 bases agree with TRBD1. The CDR3 length is 15 residues. Germline V gives CDR1 SGHAT, CDR2 FQNNGV. V shed 3 bases, J shed 7 bases, and the junction held 10 bases outside the gene matches. CDR3 DNA sequence: TGTGCCAGCAGCTTGCGTGGGGCAGGGGGCAGTGAAGCTTTCTTT. Protein product: CASSLRGAGGSEAFF.

CDR3 nucleotides: TGTGCCAGCAGCCAACACACTCTTACTAACTCTGGAAACACCATATATTTT. Protein product: CASSQHTLTNSGNTIYF. V and J are TRBV4-2 and TRBJ1-3; no firm D call. Per the germline V gene, CDR1 is LGHNA and CDR2 is YNFKEQ. V was trimmed by 2 bases and J by 0 bases, leaving 14 bases between them. The CDR3 spans 17 residues.

The rearrangement links TRBV2 to TRBJ2-6; 7 bases line up with TRBD2. The trim removed 1 base at V and 0 bases at J, leaving 3 bases unmatched. Germline loops: CDR1 SNHLY, CDR2 FYNNEI. The CDR3 totals 17 residues. The CDR3 sequence is CASSEEGRGSGANVLTF. In DNA form, the CDR3 reads TGTGCCAGCAGTGAAGAGGGGAGGGGCTCTGGGGCCAACGTCCTGACTTTC.